Following are 26 T cell receptor beta chains from one sample sequenced in a study of blood T cell repertoires in COVID-19. Some clones are missing from TCRdb's copy, which holds only in-frame ones; the method was immunoSEQ multiplex PCR. This table holds approximately 180,000 clones, 88% found once. Material: peripheral blood. These receptors came from a man between 40 and 49 years old with active or convalescent COVID-19.

This clone was observed once. V gene TRBV2 combines with J gene TRBJ1-1, with D tentatively TRBD1 (6 bases). Germline loops: CDR1 SNHLY, CDR2 FYNNEI. The CDR3 sequence is 14 residues long. Trimming left V 3 bases short and J 3 bases short, with 11 bases between. CDR3 nucleotide sequence: TGTGCCAGCAGTGACAGGGGTGGGTACACTGAAGCTTTCTTT. This translates into CASSDRGGYTEAFF.

This chain uses TRBV2 with TRBJ1-1, with 8 bases identical to TRBD1. CDR3 size: 17 residues. V shed 1 base, J shed 2 bases, and the junction held 9 bases outside the gene matches. The germline CDR1 and CDR2 sequences are SNHLY and FYNNEI. Here the CDR3 reads CASSEGPLDRVNTEAFF. In nucleotides, the CDR3 is TGTGCCAGCAGTGAAGGCCCATTGGACAGGGTAAACACTGAAGCTTTCTTT.

The gene calls are TRBV9 and TRBJ2-3; D is perhaps TRBD2 (6 bases). The CDR3 is made up of 17 amino acids. The V end lost 3 bases, the J end lost 2 bases, and 19 bases lay between the germline ends. Germline V gives CDR1 SGDLS, CDR2 YYNGEE. CDR3 sequence: CASSALWRQGLTDTQYF. Here the CDR3 DNA reads TGTGCCAGCAGCGCGCTCTGGCGCCAGGGACTCACAGATACGCAGTATTTT.

This clone was recorded only once. The chain has TRBV7-2 and TRBJ2-7, with 7 bases lining up with TRBD1. The CDR3 has 14 amino acids. The junction had 7 bases not matched to a gene; V was cut back by 5 bases and J by 3 bases. Germline loops: CDR1 SGHTA, CDR2 FQGNSA. The CDR3 loop is CASSQGRGFYEQYF. DNA for the CDR3: TGTGCCAGCAGCCAGGGCAGGGGGTTCTACGAGCAGTACTTC.

This clone has only a few counts. This chain links TRBV9 with TRBJ2-5; 11 bases are a match to TRBD2. CDR3 length equals 15 residues. In germline, CDR1 is SGDLS, CDR2 YYNGEE. V shed 1 base, J shed 3 bases, and the junction held 2 bases outside the gene matches. CDR3: CASSVTTSGKETQYF. In DNA, the CDR3 is TGTGCCAGCAGCGTAACGACTAGCGGGAAAGAGACCCAGTACTTC.

This chain links TRBV5-6 with TRBJ2-7, with D perhaps matching TRBD1 (5 bases). Germline V gene data show CDR1 as SGHDT and CDR2 as YYEEEE. The CDR3 has 15 amino acids. V lost 1 base to trimming and J lost 4 bases, with 15 bases between them. CDR3 sequence reads: CASSLLQGNKYEQYF. The CDR3 DNA sequence: TGTGCCAGCAGCTTGCTGCAGGGCAATAAGTACGAGCAGTACTTC.

The chain combines TRBV11-2 with TRBJ2-7, with D possibly matching TRBD1 (5 bases). The CDR3 loop spans 15 amino acids. CDR1 SGHAT and CDR2 FQNNGV come from the germline V gene. V was cut by 5 bases and J by 3 bases, with 17 bases left in between. As DNA, the CDR3 is TGTGCCAGCAGCGCCGCTGGACACTCTTACTACGAGCAGTACTTC. It yields the protein CASSAAGHSYYEQYF.

This chain joins TRBV5-4 and TRBJ2-3; D remains ambiguous. The ends were cut back, 1 base at V and 2 bases at J, with 11 bases in the middle. Germline CDR1 SGHNT, CDR2 YYREEE (reference sequence). There are 15 residues in the CDR3. The CDR3 DNA is TGTGCCAGCAGCTTGAATCCGCGCCACACAGATACGCAGTATTTT. Protein product: CASSLNPRHTDTQYF.

This clone was counted only a few times. V gene TRBV30 combines with J gene TRBJ1-1, with 9 nucleotides matching TRBD1. CDR1 is GTSNPN and CDR2 is SVGIG in the germline V gene (reference sequence). V was clipped by 5 bases and J by 3 bases; unmatched bases: 10. This CDR3 contains 15 residues. The DNA of the CDR3 is TGTGCCTGGCACGGGACAGGGTATAAGGACACTGAAGCTTTCTTT. Translating gives CAWHGTGYKDTEAFF.

The chain recombines TRBV7-2 with TRBJ1-2; possible D gene TRBD1, 6 bases. In germline, CDR1 is SGHTA, CDR2 FQGNSA. Trimming shortened V by 4 bases and J by 6 bases, and 15 bases separated the two germline ends. This CDR3 has 14 amino acids. The CDR3 DNA follows: TGTGCCAGCAGCTATATACAGGGCGTCCATGGCTACACCTTC. Translated: CASSYIQGVHGYTF.

The rearrangement links TRBV6-6 to TRBJ1-1; a possible D gene is TRBD1 (6 bases). The CDR3 is made up of 15 amino acids. Germline-derived CDR1 and CDR2 are MNHNY and SVGAGI (reference sequence). V lost 5 bases and J 2 bases, leaving 15 bases between the germline ends. CDR3 in DNA: TGTGCCAGCAGTGAGTCCTACAGGGTAAACACTGAAGCTTTCTTT. It translates to CASSESYRVNTEAFF.

The chain is built from TRBV5-6 and TRBJ1-2, with a tentative D call TRBD1 (5 bases). Trimming removed 4 bases at V and 1 base at J, with 17 bases between. Per germline, CDR1 SGHDT and CDR2 YYEEEE. The CDR3 has 16 amino acids. CDR3 residues: CASSLNTGTVNYGYTF. The DNA of the CDR3 is TGTGCCAGCAGCCTTAATACAGGAACCGTTAACTATGGCTACACCTTC.

This chain connects TRBV9 to TRBJ2-1, with unresolved D. This CDR3 spans 12 amino acids. V was cut by 0 bases and J by 6 bases, with 4 bases left in between. Germline assignment: CDR1 SGDLS and CDR2 YYNGEE. The CDR3 here is CASSVAGNEQFF. CDR3 in DNA: TGTGCCAGCAGCGTAGCGGGCAATGAGCAGTTCTTC.

V usage is TRBV13 and J usage is TRBJ1-4; a possible D gene is TRBD1 (5 bases). Per the germline V gene, CDR1 is PRHDT and CDR2 is FYEKMQ (reference sequence). The CDR3 extends over 12 amino acids. V gave up 5 bases and J gave up 10 bases, with 11 bases separating them. CDR3 bases: TGTGCCAGCAGCACAGGAGCTAGAAAACTGTTTTTT. Its translation: CASSTGARKLFF.

The J gene is TRBJ1-1, the V gene TRBV7-9; a weak D match, TRBD1 (5 bases). The CDR3 contains 15 residues. The ends were cut back, 5 bases at V and 6 bases at J, with 19 bases in the middle. Germline CDR1 reads SEHNR; CDR2 reads FQNEAQ (reference sequence). The CDR3 loop reads CASSHPRGRTPEAFF. DNA of the CDR3: TGTGCCAGCAGCCATCCAAGGGGCCGGACCCCTGAAGCTTTCTTT. The variable domain in full, with the rest retrieved from reference TRBV7-9 and TRBJ1-1, is DTGVSQNPRHKITKRGQNVTFRCDPISEHNRLYWYRQTLGQGPEFLTYFQNEAQLEKSRLLSDRFSAERPKGSFSTLEIQRTEQGDSAMYLCASSHPRGRTPEAFFGQGTRLTVV.

The chain has TRBV18 and TRBJ1-1; D is ambiguous. Germline loops: CDR1 KGHSH, CDR2 LQKENI. This CDR3 is built from 13 residues. Trimming removed 6 bases from V and 0 bases from J, with 8 bases in between. The CDR3 nucleotides are TGTGCCAGCTCTCGTACAGTGAACACTGAAGCTTTCTTT. This gives the protein CASSRTVNTEAFF.

CDR3 in amino acids: CASSLPADAYGYTF. CDR3 sequence (DNA): TGTGCCAGCAGCCTCCCCGCAGATGCCTATGGCTACACCTTC. The V gene is TRBV5-6, the J gene TRBJ1-2; unclear D gene. From germline, CDR1 is SGHDT and CDR2 YYEEEE. The CDR3 totals 14 residues. V was trimmed by 4 bases and J by 4 bases, leaving 14 bases between them.

The chain combines TRBV11-2 with TRBJ2-3; 9 bases align to TRBD1. J gave up 5 bases and V 0 bases, and 12 bases lay outside the gene matches. The CDR3 is made up of 18 amino acids. The germline CDR1 and CDR2 sequences are SGHAT and FQNNGV. CDR3: CASSLEGGTGTLRDTQYF. CDR3 sequence (DNA): TGTGCCAGCAGCTTAGAAGGTGGGACAGGGACTTTAAGAGATACGCAGTATTTT. Filled out from reference TRBV11-2 and TRBJ2-3, the complete variable domain reads EAGVAQSPRYKIIEKRQSVAFWCNPISGHATLYWYQQILGQGPKLLIQFQNNGVVDDSQLPKDRFSAERLKGVDSTLKIQPAKLEDSAVYLCASSLEGGTGTLRDTQYFGPGTRLTVL.

The V and J genes are TRBV13 and TRBJ1-2, with TRBD1 identical over 7 bases. CDR1 is PRHDT and CDR2 is FYEKMQ in the germline V gene (reference sequence). Trimming removed 3 bases from V and 8 bases from J; junction bases left unmatched: 6. CDR3 length: 13 residues. CDR3 protein: CASSFKGAGGYTF. CDR3 nucleotide sequence: TGTGCCAGCAGCTTTAAGGGGGCGGGAGGCTACACCTTC.

The chain is built from TRBV21-1 and TRBJ2-3; TRBD2, the table's D call, lacks a check against the DNA. TRBV21-1 is flagged as a pseudogene. CDR3 length equals 14 residues. The CDR3 sequence is CASRDHPCTDTQYF. DNA of the CDR3: TGTGCCAGCCGGGATCATCCCTGCACAGATACGCAGTATTTT.

The genes are TRBV28 and TRBJ1-4, with D unresolved. CDR1 and CDR2 (germline): MDHEN, SYDVKM. Trimming stripped 3 bases from V and 3 bases from J, with 26 bases between. CDR3 length: 20 residues. The CDR3 nucleotides read TGTGCCAGCAGTTTGATCGAAGGCTTTGTCGAGAATGCGGCTAATGAAAAACTGTTTTTT. It yields the protein CASSLIEGFVENAANEKLFF.

The chain joins TRBV11-3 to TRBJ2-7; D perhaps matches TRBD2 (5 bases). Trimming took off 5 bases at V and 2 bases at J, with 7 bases between the two ends. Germline V gene data show CDR1 as SGHNT and CDR2 as YENEEA. The CDR3 contains 12 residues. CDR3 sequence (DNA): TGTGCCAGCAGCCCCGGGGCCTACGAGCAGTACTTC. Translation gives CASSPGAYEQYF.

This chain connects TRBV6-2 or TRBV6-3 to TRBJ2-7; D is unclear. CDR1 and CDR2 (germline): MNHEY, SVGEGT. V shed 5 bases and J shed 7 bases, with 15 bases lying between them. The CDR3 totals 13 residues. CDR3 amino acids: CASSQNLRREQYF. CDR3 sequence (DNA): TGTGCCAGCAGTCAAAACCTAAGGAGAGAGCAGTACTTC.

V and J are TRBV12-3 or TRBV12-4 and TRBJ1-2, with a weak D call TRBD1 (5 bases). The length of the CDR3 is 13 residues. V shed 6 bases and J shed 3 bases, with 11 bases lying between them. In DNA, the CDR3 is TGTGCCAGCAGCCCCGGGGGAGACTATGGCTACACCTTC. It yields the protein CASSPGGDYGYTF.

The genes are TRBV3-1 (or the pseudogene TRBV3-2) and TRBJ1-2; 7 bases line up with TRBD1. This CDR3 is 17 amino acids long. The trim removed 4 bases at V and 4 bases at J, leaving 15 bases unmatched. CDR1 is LGHDT and CDR2 is YNNKEL in the germline V gene (reference sequence). The DNA for the CDR3 is TGTGCCAGCAGCCCCCTAAGAACAAGACAGGGTGTCTATGGCTACACCTTC. Its translation: CASSPLRTRQGVYGYTF.

DNA of the CDR3: TGTGCCAGCAGCTTACTAGGCCCCACTGAAGCTTTCTTT. As protein: CASSLLGPTEAFF. This rearrangement joins TRBV7-9 to TRBJ1-1, with D uncertain. Looked up from germline, CDR1 is SEHNR and CDR2 is FQNEAQ (reference sequence). This CDR3 contains 13 residues. The germline V and J ends were trimmed by 2 bases and 4 bases, with 8 bases remaining between them.